This note documents a single T cell receptor beta chain sequence. Produced via immunoSEQ multiplex PCR; TCRdb's table is partial and in-frame only. The sample has a few hundred thousand clones, nearly 90% seen once. This sample stems from a study of blood T cell repertoires in COVID-19. The germline CDR1 and CDR2 sequences are SGHKS and YYEKEE (reference sequence). The CDR3 covers 16 residues. V gave up 3 bases and J gave up 0 bases, with 10 bases separating them. The V gene is TRBV5-5, the J gene TRBJ2-6; D ambiguous. Material: PBMCs or T cells enriched from blood (not recorded which). This receptor was identified in a man aged 25 to 45 who had been exposed to COVID-19. CDR3: CASSSIVSSGANVLTF. The DNA of the CDR3 is TGTGCCAGCAGCTCGATAGTGAGCTCTGGGGCCAACGTCCTGACTTTC. The full variable domain, with the rest looked up from reference TRBV5-5 and TRBJ2-6, is DAGVTQSPTHLIKTRGQQVTLRCSPISGHKSVSWYQQVLGQGPQFIFQYYEKEERGRGNFPDRFSARQFPNYSSELNVNALLLGDSALYLCASSSIVSSGANVLTFGAGSRLTVL.